These 30 T cell receptor beta chains were sequenced from one sample in a study of blood T cells in healthy people across ages. Alongside a J-beta primer mix, a sample-barcoded 5' primer served in a second PCR lasting roughly 6 to 12 cycles. TCRdb passed the 5' RACE reads through MiXCR, listing each CDR3 protein once. The data show roughly 700,000 distinct CDR3 sequences, about 25% seen once. These sequences were also reported in another study, on T cells of mothers and their children.

The specimen sequenced was blood. These TCRs come from a boy between 10 and 17 years old in good health.

The chain carries TRBV29-1 and TRBJ2-5; D possibly corresponds to TRBD2 (5 bases). Trimming shortened V by 6 bases and J by 5 bases, and 19 bases separated the two germline ends. This CDR3 spans 14 amino acids. Germline CDR1 is SQVTM and CDR2 is ANQGSEA. The CDR3 region is CSVLLRAVLETQYF. The CDR3 DNA sequence: TGCAGCGTCTTACTTAGAGCGGTTCTGGAGACCCAGTACTTC.

The chain links TRBV9 to TRBJ1-2; D remains unclear. The CDR3 extends over 15 amino acids. Trimming removed 0 bases at V and 0 bases at J, with 9 bases between. Per germline, CDR1 SGDLS and CDR2 YYNGEE. The CDR3 here is CASSVGRTSNYGYTF. CDR3 DNA sequence: TGTGCCAGCAGCGTAGGGCGGACTTCTAACTATGGCTACACCTTC.

The gene calls are TRBV18 and TRBJ1-2; D gene unclear. Trimming removed 0 bases from V and 6 bases from J, with 14 bases in between. The CDR3 has 15 residues. CDR1 and CDR2 (germline): KGHSH, LQKENI. In nucleotides, the CDR3 is TGTGCCAGCTCACCACCTGTTGGAGCAAAGAATGGCTACACCTTC. It encodes CASSPPVGAKNGYTF.

The J gene is TRBJ2-1, the V gene TRBV7-9, with 12 bases matching TRBD2. J gave up 6 bases and V 5 bases, and 2 bases lay outside the gene matches. Per the germline V gene, CDR1 is SEHNR and CDR2 is FQNEAQ (reference sequence). The CDR3 runs to 14 residues. This CDR3 is CASSGTSGPNEQFF. CDR3 nucleotides: TGTGCCAGCAGCGGGACTAGCGGGCCCAATGAGCAGTTCTTC.

The chain is built from TRBV4-3 and TRBJ2-4, with D perhaps matching TRBD2 (6 bases). Germline CDR1 is LGHNA and CDR2 is YSLEER. The V gene lost 0 bases and the J gene lost 0 bases, with 18 bases spanning the gap. The CDR3 extends over 19 amino acids. The CDR3 DNA sequence: TGCGCCAGCAGCCAAGATAGGGAGGATGGAGGCTCAGCCAAAAACATTCAGTACTTC. Its translation is CASSQDREDGGSAKNIQYF.

The sample holds a few counts of this clonotype. The chain is built from TRBV7-2 and TRBJ2-3; D is perhaps TRBD1 (6 bases). This CDR3 is 14 amino acids long. From germline, CDR1 is SGHTA and CDR2 FQGNSA. DNA for the CDR3: TGTGCTAGTGGACAGCCATTTATTATAGATACGCAGTATTTT. It specifies CASGQPFIIDTQYF.

There are many counts of this clonotype. This chain uses TRBV12-5 with TRBJ2-3, with D unresolved. The CDR3 has 10 residues. Germline values: CDR1 LGHNT, CDR2 FRNRAP. V was cut by 5 bases and J by 3 bases, with 0 bases left in between. Here the CDR3 reads CASGTDTQYF. The CDR3 DNA reads as TGTGCTAGTGGTACAGATACGCAGTATTTT.

The sample holds a few counts of this clonotype. The V call is TRBV28, the J call TRBJ2-7, with 11 bases matching TRBD2. The CDR3 sequence is 15 residues long. Germline lookup yields CDR1 MDHEN and CDR2 SYDVKM. The junction had 10 bases not matched to a gene; V was cut back by 6 bases and J by 6 bases. CDR3 loop: CASSPPSGGTPEQYF. In nucleotides, the CDR3 is TGTGCCAGCAGCCCTCCTAGCGGGGGGACTCCCGAGCAGTACTTC. The full variable domain, its missing parts supplied by reference TRBV28 and TRBJ2-7, is DVKVTQSSRYLVKRTGEKVFLECVQDMDHENMFWYRQDPGLGLRLIYFSYDVKMKEKGDIPEGYSVSREKKERFSLILESASTNQTSMYLCASSPPSGGTPEQYFGPGTRLTVT.

The chain carries TRBV24-1 and TRBJ1-2, with D possibly being TRBD1 (6 bases). Germline-derived CDR1 and CDR2 are KGHDR and SFDVKD. V lost 3 bases and J 1 base, leaving 11 bases between the germline ends. The CDR3 loop spans 15 amino acids. The CDR3 nucleotides are TGTGCCACCAGTGATCCAGGGGACTATAACTATGGCTACACCTTC. It translates to CATSDPGDYNYGYTF.

A few counts support this clonotype. The V call is TRBV5-1, the J call TRBJ1-4; unclear D gene. Germline loops: CDR1 SGHRS, CDR2 YFSETQ. Trimming stripped 4 bases from V and 4 bases from J, with 14 bases between. This CDR3 comprises 15 residues. CDR3 bases: TGCGCCAGCAGCCTTCGGGCAGGCGGTAATGAAAAACTGTTTTTT. It translates to CASSLRAGGNEKLFF.

This sequence joins TRBV20-1 and TRBJ2-7; TRBD1 matches at 8 bases. Germline assignment: CDR1 DFQATT and CDR2 SNEGSKA (reference sequence). The CDR3 loop spans 15 amino acids. With V trimmed by 0 bases and J by 2 bases, 6 bases remained unmatched. CDR3 residues: CSARDIDRGTYEQYF. The CDR3 DNA reads as TGCAGTGCTAGAGACATCGACAGGGGAACCTACGAGCAGTACTTC.

The chain carries TRBV6-6 and TRBJ1-4; 10 bases align to TRBD1. CDR3 length: 14 amino acids. CDR1 is MNHNY and CDR2 is SVGAGI in the germline V gene (reference sequence). V trimming: 0 bases; J trimming: 12 bases; junction bases outside the gene matches: 4. The CDR3 DNA is TGTGCCAGCAGTTACTCGACAGGGGGCCCGGAACTGTTTTTT. As protein: CASSYSTGGPELFF.

The CDR3 DNA follows: TGTGCCAGCAGCTTAGTGACAGGGACCGCTGAGCAGTTCTTC. Translating gives CASSLVTGTAEQFF. The rearrangement joins TRBV7-2 to TRBJ2-5; 7 bases match TRBD1. Judging by the DNA end, TRBJ2-1 fits better; the J call may be wrong. The germline gives CDR1 SGHTA, CDR2 FQGNSA. This CDR3 has 14 amino acids.

As regards this clonotype: The junction departs from the called germline gene at one end, perhaps through a read error. The gene calls are TRBV19 and TRBJ2-4; D ambiguous. The CDR3 has 13 residues. Germline V CDR1 and CDR2: LNHDA, SQIVND (reference sequence). The DNA for the CDR3 is TGTGCCAGTAGTTTAGACATACTAAACATTCAGTACTTC. Its protein product is CASSLDILNIQYF.

This chain connects TRBV27 to TRBJ1-6; TRBD1 might be the D (5 bases). CDR1 is MNHEY, CDR2 SMNVEV, per germline (reference sequence). Trimming shortened V by 6 bases and J by 7 bases, and 13 bases separated the two germline ends. This CDR3 spans 14 amino acids. The CDR3 coding sequence is TGTGCCAGCAGCGTTGGGACGGACAATTCACCCCTCCACTTT. It codes for CASSVGTDNSPLHF.

The table lists this clonotype with many counts. The V call is TRBV28, the J call TRBJ2-1; no clear D. V was pared by 5 bases and J by 0 bases, with 11 bases between. This CDR3 has 15 amino acids. In germline, CDR1 is MDHEN, CDR2 SYDVKM. Written as DNA, the CDR3 is TGTGCCAGCAGTAGAGGACCTAGCTCCTACAATGAGCAGTTCTTC. It encodes CASSRGPSSYNEQFF.

This rearrangement joins TRBV7-6 to TRBJ2-7; TRBD2 agrees at 9 bases. The CDR3 runs to 15 residues. V was clipped by 1 base and J by 4 bases; unmatched bases: 5. Germline CDR1 SGHVS, CDR2 FNYEAQ. CDR3 in amino acids: CASSLERTSAYEQYF. The CDR3 DNA is TGTGCCAGCAGCTTAGAGCGGACTAGCGCGTACGAGCAGTACTTC.

This clonotype was detected only a few times. The V and J genes are TRBV29-1 and TRBJ2-2; TRBD2 matches 10 bases. CDR1 SQVTM and CDR2 ANQGSEA come from the germline V gene. CDR3 length equals 15 residues. V lost 7 bases, J lost 1 base, and 6 bases stayed unmatched. CDR3 amino acids: CSAARTSGNTGELFF. Here the CDR3 DNA reads TGCAGCGCTGCACGGACTAGCGGGAACACCGGGGAGCTGTTTTTT.

This clonotype was detected only a few times. The chain is built from TRBV10-3 and TRBJ2-7; the D gene could be TRBD1 or TRBD2 (5 bases each). The CDR3 loop spans 13 amino acids. The ends were cut back, 9 bases at V and 2 bases at J, with 14 bases in the middle. Germline V gene lookup returns CDR1 ENHRY and CDR2 SYGVKD. The CDR3 nucleotides are TGTGCCATGAGGTCTGGGGGAACCTACGAGCAGTACTTC. This codes for CAMRSGGTYEQYF.

This clonotype was detected a few times. The rearrangement joins TRBV18 to TRBJ2-7, with 7 bases that match TRBD1. With V trimmed by 2 bases and J by 7 bases, 2 bases remained unmatched. The germline V gene has CDR1 KGHSH and CDR2 LQKENI. The CDR3 spans 12 residues. CDR3 sequence (DNA): TGTGCCAGCTCACCAGGGACAGAGGAGCAGTACTTC. This codes for CASSPGTEEQYF.

This clonotype came up a few times. V usage is TRBV6-4 and J usage is TRBJ2-1; a weak D match, TRBD2 (6 bases). Germline CDR1 MRHNA, CDR2 SNTAGT. Deletions cut 0 bases from V and 2 bases from J, with 8 bases between. CDR3 length: 15 amino acids. The CDR3 sequence is CASSDSPGAYNEQFF. Written as DNA, the CDR3 is TGTGCCAGCAGTGACTCGCCGGGGGCCTACAATGAGCAGTTCTTC.

Only a few counts were recorded for this clonotype. This chain joins TRBV4-1 and TRBJ2-5, with D uncertain. The closer fit of TRBJ2-1 to the DNA end suggests the J call may be wrong. Germline assignment: CDR1 MGHRA and CDR2 YSYEKL. The CDR3 length is 12 residues. This chain's CDR3 is CASSHRPNEQFF. CDR3 coding DNA: TGCGCCAGCAGCCACCGACCCAATGAGCAGTTCTTC.

Notes on this clonotype: One end of the junction fails to match germline, which may point to a read error. This chain uses TRBV7-8 with TRBJ2-5; D ambiguous. The CDR3 contains 13 residues. Germline V lookup: CDR1 SGHVS, CDR2 FQNEAQ. Here the CDR3 DNA reads TGTGCCAGCAGCTTAAGCACCCAAGAGACCCAGCACTTC. Amino acid sequence: CASSLSTQETQHF.

The chain links TRBV25-1 to TRBJ2-5; possibly TRBD1 for D (6 bases). Matching the DNA end better, TRBJ2-7 makes the J call doubtful. In germline, CDR1 is MGHDK, CDR2 SYGVNS. The CDR3 is made up of 15 amino acids. DNA for the CDR3: TGTGCCAGCAGTGAAGGGGGCATCAAAACCTACGAGCAGTACTTC. This encodes CASSEGGIKTYEQYF.

This clonotype was observed a few times. The chain uses TRBV5-1 and TRBJ2-1; D might be TRBD2 (6 bases). From germline, CDR1 is SGHRS and CDR2 YFSETQ. With 0 bases removed from V and 6 bases from J, the gap between germline ends came to 13 bases. The CDR3 spans 15 residues. CDR3 residues: CASSLVGGASNEQFF. DNA for the CDR3: TGCGCCAGCAGCTTGGTCGGGGGTGCATCCAATGAGCAGTTCTTC.

The chain couples TRBV7-2 to TRBJ1-4, with D perhaps TRBD1 (5 bases). CDR3 length: 15 amino acids. Germline values: CDR1 SGHTA, CDR2 FQGNSA. Trimming shortened V by 1 base and J by 8 bases, and 14 bases separated the two germline ends. CDR3 DNA sequence: TGTGCCAGCAGCTTAGGGGGCGAAGGTTGGGAAAAACTGTTTTTT. Translated, it gives CASSLGGEGWEKLFF. Full variable domain (rest looked up from reference TRBV7-2 and TRBJ1-4): GAGVSQSPSNKVTEKGKDVELRCDPISGHTALYWYRQSLGQGLEFLIYFQGNSAPDKSGLPSDRFSAERTGGSVSTLTIQRTQQEDSAVYLCASSLGGEGWEKLFFGSGTQLSVL.

This clonotype was detected only a few times. The genes are TRBV29-1 and TRBJ2-5, with unresolved D. The CDR3 has 14 residues. Germline V lookup: CDR1 SQVTM, CDR2 ANQGSEA. Between the trimmed V and J ends, which lost 4 bases and 8 bases, there was a span of 20 bases. CDR3 in amino acids: CSVGGVGWQGTQYF. CDR3 sequence (DNA): TGCAGCGTTGGAGGAGTAGGGTGGCAAGGAACCCAGTACTTC.

This clonotype was detected a few times. The chain links TRBV6-1 to TRBJ2-5; 14 nucleotides match TRBD2. The germline V gene encodes CDR1 MNHNS and CDR2 SASEGT. The CDR3 is made up of 16 amino acids. V was clipped by 4 bases and J by 5 bases; unmatched bases: 6. The CDR3 spells CASSVGTSGSGETQYF. The CDR3 nucleotides read TGTGCCAGCAGTGTCGGGACTAGCGGGAGTGGTGAGACCCAGTACTTC.

The gene calls are TRBV21-1 and TRBJ1-5; the table assigns TRBD1, which was not confirmed against the DNA. TRBV21-1 is deemed a pseudogene. The CDR3 is 16 residues long. The chain's CDR3 is CASSKPGDSPNQPQHF. CDR3 DNA: TGTGCCAGCAGCAAACCGGGGGACAGCCCGAATCAGCCCCAGCATTTT.

The table lists this clonotype with a few counts. Here the CDR3 reads CASSLGQGAGQPQHF. The DNA of the CDR3 is TGCGCCAGCAGCTTGGGACAGGGGGCGGGTCAGCCCCAGCATTTT. This sequence joins TRBV5-1 and TRBJ1-5; 10 bases are a match to TRBD1. Germline loops: CDR1 SGHRS, CDR2 YFSETQ. The ends lost 0 bases at V and 6 bases at J; junction bases unmatched: 3. This CDR3 spans 15 amino acids.